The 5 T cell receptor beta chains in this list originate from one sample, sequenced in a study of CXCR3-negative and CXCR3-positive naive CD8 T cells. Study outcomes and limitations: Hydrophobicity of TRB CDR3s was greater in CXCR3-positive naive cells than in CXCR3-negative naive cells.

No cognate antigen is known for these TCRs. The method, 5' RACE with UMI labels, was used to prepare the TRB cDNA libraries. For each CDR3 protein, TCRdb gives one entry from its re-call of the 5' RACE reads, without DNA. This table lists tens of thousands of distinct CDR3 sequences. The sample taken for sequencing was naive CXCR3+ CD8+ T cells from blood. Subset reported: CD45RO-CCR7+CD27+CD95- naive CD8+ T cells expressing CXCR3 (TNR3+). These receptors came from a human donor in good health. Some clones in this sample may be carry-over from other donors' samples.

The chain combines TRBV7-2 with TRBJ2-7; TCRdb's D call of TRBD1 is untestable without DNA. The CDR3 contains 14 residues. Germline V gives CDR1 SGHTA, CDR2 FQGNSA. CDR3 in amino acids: CASERGRGSYEQYF.

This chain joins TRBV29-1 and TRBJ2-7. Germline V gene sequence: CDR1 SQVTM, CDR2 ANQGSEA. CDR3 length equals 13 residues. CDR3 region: CSVEDGGLYEQYF.

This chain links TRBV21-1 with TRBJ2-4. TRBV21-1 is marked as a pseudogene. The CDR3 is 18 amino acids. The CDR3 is CASSKVRLDTLAKNIQYF.

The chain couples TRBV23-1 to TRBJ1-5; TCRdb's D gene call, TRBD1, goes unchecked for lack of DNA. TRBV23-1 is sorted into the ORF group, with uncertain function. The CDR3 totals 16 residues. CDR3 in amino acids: CASSQSNGTMGQPQHF.

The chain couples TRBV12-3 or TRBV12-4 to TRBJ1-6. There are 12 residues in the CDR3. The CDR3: CASSLGGTPLHF.